This record looks at one TCR beta chain sequence and its context. This sample was taken from a study of T cell responses to AZD1222 COVID-19 vaccine. Assay: immunoSEQ multiplex PCR; the TCRdb copy retains only in-frame clones and omits some. The sample includes about 42,000 clones, about 87% of them seen just once. V lost 2 bases and J lost 0, with 15 bases in between. This CDR3 region has 17 residues. In germline, CDR1 is SGHDT, CDR2 YYEEEE. The sequences come from peripheral blood, collected 28 days after the second AZD1222 dose. The clonotype comes from an adult who received the AZD1222 COVID-19 vaccine. V usage is TRBV5-6 and J usage is TRBJ1-5; unclear D gene. CDR3: CASSFTSRTDSNQPQHF. Written as DNA, the CDR3 is TGTGCCAGCAGCTTCACCTCCCGGACGGATAGCAATCAGCCCCAGCATTTT. The whole variable domain, remainder taken from reference TRBV5-6 and TRBJ1-5, is DAGVTQSPTHLIKTRGQQVTLRCSPKSGHDTVSWYQQALGQGPQFIFQYYEEEERQRGNFPDRFSGHQFPNYSSELNVNALLLGDSALYLCASSFTSRTDSNQPQHFGDGTRLSIL.